Listed here are 11 T cell receptor beta chains from one sample, sequenced in a study of blood T cells in healthy people across ages. With a J-beta primer mix and a sample-barcoded 5' primer, a second PCR ran 7 to 11 cycles. MiXCR, run by TCRdb on the 5' RACE reads, gives a single entry per CDR3 protein. The repertoire holds 650,000 to 1,000,000 distinct CDR3 sequences, with less than 60% as singletons. The sequenced material came from blood. These TCRs come from a man older than 75 in good health.

V is TRBV3-1 and J is TRBJ2-5, with D perhaps TRBD1 (5 bases). The germline CDR1 and CDR2 sequences are LGHDT and YNNKEL (reference sequence). The CDR3 length is 13 residues. Trimming cost V 2 bases and J 12 bases, with 16 bases left between them. CDR3 nucleotide sequence: TGTGCCAGCAGCCAACGACGAGCAGGGAACAAGTACTTC. The encoded protein is CASSQRRAGNKYF.

As for this clonotype: At one of its ends the junction is not consistent with the germline gene, which may arise from a read error. The chain joins TRBV6-1 to TRBJ2-5, with D perhaps TRBD1 or TRBD2 (5 bases each). Germline assignment: CDR1 MNHNS and CDR2 SASEGT. The CDR3 loop spans 14 amino acids. The CDR3 loop reads CASSDMGVGETQYF. DNA for the CDR3: TGTGCCAGTAGTGACATGGGGGTAGGGGAGACCCAGTACTTC.

The chain joins TRBV7-3 to TRBJ2-1; 8 bases align to TRBD1. Germline assignment: CDR1 SGHTA and CDR2 FQGTGA. V lost 0 bases to trimming and J lost 4 bases; unmatched junction nucleotides: 5. The CDR3 sequence is 16 residues long. Here the CDR3 reads CASSLTGDRSYNEQFF. The CDR3 nucleotides read TGTGCCAGCAGCTTAACCGGGGACAGGTCATACAATGAGCAGTTCTTC.

This clonotype was observed once. The rearrangement uses TRBV28 and TRBJ1-4; maybe TRBD1 (5 bases). CDR3 length: 15 amino acids. V lost 2 bases and J 5 bases, leaving 12 bases between the germline ends. Germline values: CDR1 MDHEN, CDR2 SYDVKM. CDR3 loop: CASSLIGGENEKLFF. The CDR3 nucleotides are TGTGCCAGCAGTTTAATCGGGGGGGAGAATGAAAAACTGTTTTTT.

J is TRBJ2-5 and V is TRBV5-6; perhaps D is TRBD1 or TRBD2 (5 bases each). With 4 bases removed from V and 11 bases from J, the gap between germline ends came to 27 bases. CDR3 size: 16 residues. From germline, CDR1 is SGHDT and CDR2 YYEEEE. The DNA of the CDR3 is TGTGCCAGCAGCCTGCTTCGAGGGGCCGGTAGATCTGAGCAGTACTTC. It yields the protein CASSLLRGAGRSEQYF.

This clonotype was observed a few times. The chain employs TRBV29-1 and TRBJ2-3; D may be TRBD1 or TRBD2 (5 bases each). The germline CDR1 and CDR2 sequences are SQVTM and ANQGSEA. This CDR3 contains 13 residues. The V end was cut by 3 bases, the J end by 4 bases, with 11 bases between. The CDR3: CSVESVGADTQYF. DNA of the CDR3: TGCAGCGTTGAGTCGGTGGGGGCAGATACGCAGTATTTT.

The rearrangement uses TRBV28 and TRBJ2-5; 10 bases match TRBD2. Germline V gives CDR1 MDHEN, CDR2 SYDVKM. The CDR3 spans 16 residues. The V gene end was trimmed by 5 bases and the J gene end by 1 base; junction bases not matched to a gene: 7. CDR3 nucleotides: TGTGCCAGCAGTGAACCACGGACTAGCGGCCAAGAGACCCAGTACTTC. This sequence encodes CASSEPRTSGQETQYF.

This clonotype has more than one count but fewer than ten. The chain is built from TRBV19 and TRBJ2-5; D is perhaps TRBD2 (5 bases). Germline values: CDR1 LNHDA, CDR2 SQIVND (reference sequence). CDR3 length: 14 amino acids. Trimming took off 5 bases at V and 5 bases at J, with 15 bases between the two ends. CDR3 DNA sequence: TGTGCCAGTAGTCCGCCGGCGGAGGACGAGACCCAGTACTTC. Encoded protein: CASSPPAEDETQYF.

About this clonotype: A much larger clone lies a single base off, so this may be a read error. This chain connects TRBV10-1 to TRBJ2-7; D possibly corresponds to TRBD2 (5 bases). Germline CDR1 WNHNN, CDR2 SYGVQD (reference sequence). CDR3 length equals 13 residues. CDR3 sequence (DNA): TGCGCCAGCAGCCCCGGGAAATCCTACGAGCGGTACTTC. Translated: CASSPGKSYERYF.

This clonotype has a handful of counts. CDR3 DNA: TGCAGCATGGAGGGGAGCACAGATACGCAGTATTTT. Its protein is CSMEGSTDTQYF. The chain carries TRBV20-1 and TRBJ2-3, with D perhaps matching TRBD2 (6 bases). Germline V CDR1 and CDR2: DFQATT, SNEGSKA (reference sequence). This CDR3 has 12 amino acids.

The CDR3 coding sequence is TGTGCCAGCAGTGCGGGACTTACGAACACCGGGGAGCTGTTTTTT. This translates into CASSAGLTNTGELFF. The chain is built from TRBV2 and TRBJ2-2; a weak D match, TRBD2 (6 bases). Trimming left V 4 bases short and J 0 bases short, with 9 bases between. CDR1 and CDR2 (germline): SNHLY, FYNNEI. This CDR3 comprises 15 residues.